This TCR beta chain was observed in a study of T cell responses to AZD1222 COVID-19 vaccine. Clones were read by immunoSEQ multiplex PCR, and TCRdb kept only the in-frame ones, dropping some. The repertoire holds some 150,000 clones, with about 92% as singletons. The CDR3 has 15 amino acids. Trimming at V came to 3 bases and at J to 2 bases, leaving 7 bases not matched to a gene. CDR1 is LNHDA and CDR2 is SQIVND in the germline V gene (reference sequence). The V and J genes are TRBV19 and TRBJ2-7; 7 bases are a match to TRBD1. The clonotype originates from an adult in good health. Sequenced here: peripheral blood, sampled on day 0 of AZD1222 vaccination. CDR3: CASSIGTGVTYEQYF. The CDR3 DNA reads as TGTGCCAGTAGTATCGGTACAGGGGTGACCTACGAGCAGTACTTC. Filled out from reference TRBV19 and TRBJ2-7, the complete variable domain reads DGGITQSPKYLFRKEGQNVTLSCEQNLNHDAMYWYRQDPGQGLRLIYYSQIVNDFQKGDIAEGYSVSREKKESFPLTVTSAQKNPTAFYLCASSIGTGVTYEQYFGPGTRLTVT.